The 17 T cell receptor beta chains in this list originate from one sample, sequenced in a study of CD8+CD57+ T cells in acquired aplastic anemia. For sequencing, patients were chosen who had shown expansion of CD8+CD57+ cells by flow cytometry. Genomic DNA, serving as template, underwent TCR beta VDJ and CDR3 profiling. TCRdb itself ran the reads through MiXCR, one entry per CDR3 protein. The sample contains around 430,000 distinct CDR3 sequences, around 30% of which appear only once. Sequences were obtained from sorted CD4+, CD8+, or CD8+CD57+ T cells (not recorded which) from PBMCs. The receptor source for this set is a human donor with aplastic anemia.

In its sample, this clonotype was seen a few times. CDR3 sequence: CASSFDGGGFADTQYF. CDR3 DNA: TGCGCCAGCAGCTTTGACGGGGGTGGTTTTGCAGATACGCAGTATTTT. The rearrangement joins TRBV5-1 to TRBJ2-3; weak D call: TRBD2 (6 bases). Germline CDR1 SGHRS, CDR2 YFSETQ. CDR3 length equals 16 residues. V lost 2 bases and J lost 4, with 17 bases in between.

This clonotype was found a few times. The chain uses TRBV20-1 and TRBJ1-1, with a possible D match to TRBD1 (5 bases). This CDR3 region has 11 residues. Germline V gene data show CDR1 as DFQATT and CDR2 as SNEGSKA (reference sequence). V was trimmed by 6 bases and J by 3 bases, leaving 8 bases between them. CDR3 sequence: CSAGGDTEAFF. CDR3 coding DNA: TGCAGTGCGGGGGGGGACACTGAAGCTTTCTTT.

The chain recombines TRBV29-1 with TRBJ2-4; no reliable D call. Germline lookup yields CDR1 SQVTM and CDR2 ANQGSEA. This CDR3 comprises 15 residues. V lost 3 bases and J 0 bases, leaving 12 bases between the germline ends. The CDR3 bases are TGCAGCGTTGAGCCTCCGTCCATAGCCAAAAACATTCAGTACTTC. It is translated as CSVEPPSIAKNIQYF.

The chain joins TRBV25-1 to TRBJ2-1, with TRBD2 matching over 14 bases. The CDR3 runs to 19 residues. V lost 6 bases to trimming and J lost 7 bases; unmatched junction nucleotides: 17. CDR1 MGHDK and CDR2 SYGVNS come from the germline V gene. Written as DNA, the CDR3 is TGTGCCAGCAGCCCTAGACTAGCGGGAGGGCCAAGTGTCGTAAATGAGCAGTTCTTC. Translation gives CASSPRLAGGPSVVNEQFF.

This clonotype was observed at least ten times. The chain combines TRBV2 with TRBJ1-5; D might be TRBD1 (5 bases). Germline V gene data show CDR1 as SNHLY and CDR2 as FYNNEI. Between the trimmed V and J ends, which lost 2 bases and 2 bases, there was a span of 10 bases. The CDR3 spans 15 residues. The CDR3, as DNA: TGTGCCAGCAGTGAACAGGGAAGTGGCAATCAGCCCCAGCATTTT. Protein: CASSEQGSGNQPQHF.

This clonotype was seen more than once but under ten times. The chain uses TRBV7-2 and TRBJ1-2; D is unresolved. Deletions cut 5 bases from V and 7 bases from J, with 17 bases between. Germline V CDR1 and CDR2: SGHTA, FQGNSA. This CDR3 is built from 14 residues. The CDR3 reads CASSADGKVGGYTF. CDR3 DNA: TGTGCCAGCAGCGCGGACGGGAAAGTCGGTGGCTACACCTTC.

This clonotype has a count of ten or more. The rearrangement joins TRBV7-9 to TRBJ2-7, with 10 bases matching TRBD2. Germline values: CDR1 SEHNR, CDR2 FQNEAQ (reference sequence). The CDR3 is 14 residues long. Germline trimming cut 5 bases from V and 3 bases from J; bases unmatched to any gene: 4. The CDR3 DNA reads TGTGCCAGCAGCGAAAGCGGGAGGGTCTACGAGCAGTACTTC. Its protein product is CASSESGRVYEQYF.

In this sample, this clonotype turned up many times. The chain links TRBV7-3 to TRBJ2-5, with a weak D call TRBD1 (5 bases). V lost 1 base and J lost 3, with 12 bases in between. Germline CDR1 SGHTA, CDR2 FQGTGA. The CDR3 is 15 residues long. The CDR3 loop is CASSLMGRAEETQYF. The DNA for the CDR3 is TGTGCCAGCAGCTTAATGGGCAGGGCGGAAGAGACCCAGTACTTC.

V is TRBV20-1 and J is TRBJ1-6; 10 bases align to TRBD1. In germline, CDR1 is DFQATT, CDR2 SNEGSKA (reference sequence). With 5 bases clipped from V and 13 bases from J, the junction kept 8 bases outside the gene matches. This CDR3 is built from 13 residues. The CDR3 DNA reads TGCAGTGCTCGGGACAGGGGATTATCGCCCCTCCACTTT. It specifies CSARDRGLSPLHF.

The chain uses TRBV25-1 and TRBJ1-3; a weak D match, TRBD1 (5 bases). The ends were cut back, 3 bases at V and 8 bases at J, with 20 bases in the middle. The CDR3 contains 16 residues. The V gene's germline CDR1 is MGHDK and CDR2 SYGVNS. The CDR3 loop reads CASSEGQRAYGYTIYF. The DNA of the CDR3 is TGTGCCAGCAGTGAGGGGCAGCGGGCCTATGGCTACACCATATATTTT. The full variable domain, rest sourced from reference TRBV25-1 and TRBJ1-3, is EADIYQTPRYLVIGTGKKITLECSQTMGHDKMYWYQQDPGMELHLIHYSYGVNSTEKGDLSSESTVSRIRTEHFPLTLESARPSHTSQYLCASSEGQRAYGYTIYFGEGSWLTVV.

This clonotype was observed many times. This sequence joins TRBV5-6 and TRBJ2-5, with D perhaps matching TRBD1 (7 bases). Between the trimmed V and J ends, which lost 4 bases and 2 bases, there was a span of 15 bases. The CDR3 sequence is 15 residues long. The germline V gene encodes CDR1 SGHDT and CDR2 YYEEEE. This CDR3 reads CASSGGTAAQETQYF. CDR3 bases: TGTGCCAGCAGCGGCGGGACAGCGGCTCAAGAGACCCAGTACTTC.

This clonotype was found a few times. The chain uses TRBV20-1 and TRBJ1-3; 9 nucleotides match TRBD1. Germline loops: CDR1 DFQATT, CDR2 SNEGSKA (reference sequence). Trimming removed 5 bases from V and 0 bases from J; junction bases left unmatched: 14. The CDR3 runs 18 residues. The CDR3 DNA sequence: TGCAGTGCTTTACCTGGGGACAGGGTGCAACCCTCTGGAAACACCATATATTTT. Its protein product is CSALPGDRVQPSGNTIYF.

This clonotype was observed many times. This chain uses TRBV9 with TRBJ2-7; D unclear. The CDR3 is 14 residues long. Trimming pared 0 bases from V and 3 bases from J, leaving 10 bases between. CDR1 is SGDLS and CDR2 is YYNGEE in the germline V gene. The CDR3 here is CASSVGTYSYEQYF. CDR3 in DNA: TGTGCCAGCAGCGTAGGCACGTACAGCTACGAGCAGTACTTC.

The CDR3 bases are TGCAGTACTATCCGACAGGGGGCTGGGGAGACCCAGTACTTC. Its protein product is CSTIRQGAGETQYF. The V and J genes are TRBV20-1 and TRBJ2-5, with TRBD1 identical over 10 bases. Germline CDR1 and CDR2: DFQATT and SNEGSKA (reference sequence). J lost 5 bases, V lost 8 bases, and 11 bases had no gene match. CDR3 length equals 14 residues.

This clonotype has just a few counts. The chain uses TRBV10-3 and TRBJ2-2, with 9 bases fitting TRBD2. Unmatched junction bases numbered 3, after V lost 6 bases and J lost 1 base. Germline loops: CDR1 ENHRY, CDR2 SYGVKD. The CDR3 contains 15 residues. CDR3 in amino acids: CAIRTLAGNTGELFF. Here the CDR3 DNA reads TGTGCCATCAGAACACTAGCGGGGAACACCGGGGAGCTGTTTTTT.

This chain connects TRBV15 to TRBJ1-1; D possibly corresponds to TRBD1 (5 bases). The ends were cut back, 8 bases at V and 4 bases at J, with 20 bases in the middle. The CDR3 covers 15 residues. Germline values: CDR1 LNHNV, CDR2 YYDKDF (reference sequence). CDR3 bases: TGTGCCACCGGGGTTGGAGGGGTCGGGGGCACTGAAGCTTTCTTT. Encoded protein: CATGVGGVGGTEAFF.

The CDR3 sequence is CATSSGTVNTEAFF. The CDR3 region has the DNA TGTGCCACCAGTTCCGGGACGGTGAACACTGAAGCTTTCTTT. The chain joins TRBV24-1 to TRBJ1-1; tentatively, D is TRBD1 (5 bases). The germline V and J ends were trimmed by 6 bases and 0 bases, with 10 bases remaining between them. The germline gives CDR1 KGHDR, CDR2 SFDVKD. The CDR3 runs to 14 residues.